One sample yielded the 10 T cell receptor beta chains listed below, sequenced in a study of T cells in Graves' hyperthyroidism and ophthalmopathy (dated by TCRdb to the late 2010s). The library was obtained by multiplex PCR. These reads were obtained on an Illumina HiSeq 2000. The TCR beta CDR3 regions were amplified from the RNA transcripts. The first round of RT-PCR for the TCR CDR3 was performed with the HTBI primer set and the Qiagen OneStep RT-PCR kit. The public reads were quality trimmed at Q25 with fastp and then assembled into clones with MiXCR by TCRdb, keeping productive beta chains. Rows with a matching CDR3 protein are joined into one entry that keeps the most common DNA and genes. In this sample the table shows under 400,000 distinct CDR3 sequences, approximately 13% of which occur a single time. The biggest ten clones account for roughly 11% of the sample. Sequenced: blood. The receptors here all came from a woman between 55 and 75 years old with Graves' hyperthyroidism.

The V and J genes are TRBV6-9 and TRBJ2-3; D might be TRBD1 (6 bases). This CDR3 spans 16 amino acids. V lost 4 bases, J lost 0 bases, and 14 bases lay in between. The germline V gene has CDR1 MNHGY and CDR2 SVAAGI. Here the CDR3 DNA reads TGTGCCAGCAGTTTACAGGGCCGGGGAAGCACAGATACGCAGTATTTT. Translated: CASSLQGRGSTDTQYF.

This clonotype was seen ten or more times. The chain uses TRBV10-3 and TRBJ2-1; D gene ambiguous. Germline V gene sequence: CDR1 ENHRY, CDR2 SYGVKD. Trimming removed 2 bases at V and 8 bases at J, with 10 bases between. CDR3 length: 13 residues. The CDR3 loop is CAISEGRVDEQFF. In DNA form, the CDR3 reads TGTGCCATCAGTGAGGGACGGGTGGATGAGCAGTTCTTC.

This clonotype was observed many times. The gene calls are TRBV10-3 and TRBJ2-1; D is perhaps TRBD1 or TRBD2 (5 bases each). Germline assignment: CDR1 ENHRY and CDR2 SYGVKD. Trimming left V 5 bases short and J 6 bases short, with 23 bases between. There are 17 residues in the CDR3. CDR3 nucleotide sequence: TGTGCCATCAGTACAAACAACCGGGACCCGCGCGCCAATGAGCAGTTCTTC. This encodes CAISTNNRDPRANEQFF.

The V call is TRBV5-4, the J call TRBJ2-1; 8 nucleotides line up with TRBD2. Germline V gene lookup returns CDR1 SGHNT and CDR2 YYREEE (reference sequence). This CDR3 region has 15 residues. V gave up 4 bases and J gave up 7 bases; unmatched junction bases: 10. The CDR3 nucleotides read TGTGCCAGCAGCCCGACTAGCGCCATTAAAAATGAGCAGTTCTTC. It encodes CASSPTSAIKNEQFF.

The sample holds one count of this clonotype. The CDR3 nucleotides read TGTGCCAGCAGGACGCCGGGGACTAGCGGGGTGTCCTACGAGCAGTACTTC. It specifies CASRTPGTSGVSYEQYF. The rearrangement joins TRBV28 to TRBJ2-7; 13 nucleotides agree with TRBD2. The CDR3 is 17 residues long. V lost 6 bases and J lost 1; bases outside the gene matches: 9. Germline assignment: CDR1 MDHEN and CDR2 SYDVKM.

Ten or more counts support this clonotype. CDR3 in amino acids: CASSEGQILNTEAFF. The CDR3 nucleotides read TGTGCCAGCAGTGAAGGGCAAATACTGAACACTGAAGCTTTCTTT. The V call is TRBV2, the J call TRBJ1-1, with D unresolved. With 1 base removed from V and 0 bases from J, the gap between germline ends came to 9 bases. The CDR3 loop spans 15 amino acids. Germline V CDR1 and CDR2: SNHLY, FYNNEI. Filled out from reference TRBV2 and TRBJ1-1, the complete variable domain reads EPEVTQTPSHQVTQMGQEVILRCVPISNHLYFYWYRQILGQKVEFLVSFYNNEISEKSEIFDDQFSVERPDGSNFTLKIRSTKLEDSAMYFCASSEGQILNTEAFFGQGTRLTVV.

This clonotype was counted at least ten times. The chain combines TRBV20-1 with TRBJ1-1; 7 nucleotides agree with TRBD1. From germline, CDR1 is DFQATT and CDR2 SNEGSKA (reference sequence). V was clipped by 7 bases and J by 7 bases; unmatched bases: 12. The CDR3 totals 13 residues. CDR3 in amino acids: CSVRRQDRIEAFF. CDR3 coding DNA: TGCAGTGTTCGACGACAGGACAGGATTGAAGCTTTCTTT.

This clonotype was detected only a few times. For the CDR3, the DNA is TGCGCCAGCAGCTTAGGAGGGACAGGGGTTTACGAGCAGTACTTC. Its protein product is CASSLGGTGVYEQYF. The genes are TRBV5-1 and TRBJ2-7, with 10 bases matching TRBD1. V shed 2 bases, J shed 4 bases, and the junction held 6 bases outside the gene matches. Germline V CDR1 and CDR2: SGHRS, YFSETQ. This CDR3 contains 15 residues.

The sample holds many counts of this clonotype. The rearrangement joins TRBV6-1 to TRBJ1-1; D not certain. CDR3 length equals 16 residues. The V gene's germline CDR1 is MNHNS and CDR2 SASEGT. Deletions cut 0 bases from V and 1 base from J, with 12 bases between. The CDR3 bases are TGTGCCAGCAGTGAAGCTCTCGTCTGGGCGAACACTGAAGCTTTCTTT. Its protein product is CASSEALVWANTEAFF.

The sample holds a few counts of this clonotype. The chain couples TRBV12-3 or TRBV12-4 to TRBJ1-2; D gene unclear. V gave up 0 bases and J gave up 4 bases, with 9 bases separating them. CDR3 size: 14 residues. This CDR3 reads CASSLALGSYGYTF. CDR3 DNA: TGTGCCAGCAGTTTAGCGCTTGGCTCCTATGGCTACACCTTC.